This T cell receptor (beta chain) was recorded in a study of T cell repertoires in aging, cancer and after chemotherapy. Study details: Six age groups, ranging from 30 or younger to 70 or older, included the donors.

V lost 3 bases and J 4 bases, leaving 9 bases between the germline ends. The CDR3 consists of 12 residues. Germline V lookup: CDR1 GTSNPN, CDR2 SVGIG (reference sequence). Peripheral blood genomic DNA, not sorted cells or RNA, was the template. Findings of the study overall: Age-matched healthy donors had significantly more diverse, less clonal blood TCR repertoires than untreated cancer patients. In cancer patients, declining TCR diversity with age involved lost richness and lost evenness.

Multiplex touch-down PCR with TRB-A/B primers amplified rearranged V-D-J TRB sequences. TCRdb itself ran the multiplex PCR reads through MiXCR, one entry per CDR3 protein. The sample consists of about 9,200 distinct CDR3 sequences, around 34% of them appearing once. To note about this clonotype: What it binds is not known.

The sequenced material came from blood. The chain couples TRBV30 to TRBJ1-2; D is perhaps TRBD1 (5 bases). This TCR was recovered from a human donor in good health. The donor label of this sample is uncertain. The CDR3 sequence: CAWSGGTYGYTF. Written as DNA, the CDR3 is TGTGCCTGGAGCGGGGGGACCTATGGCTACACCTTC.